The 28 T cell receptor beta chains below come from one sample, sequenced in a study of cytomegalovirus exposure and HLA in healthy donors. PCR used 60 Vbeta primers and 13 Jbeta primers. The repertoire was sequenced with immunoSEQ multiplex PCR; TCRdb's copy has only in-frame clones and lacks some. The sample yields 90,000 to 120,000 clones, around 73% seen once. Sample: PBMCs. These receptors originate from a young man in good health and CMV-seronegative.

The rearrangement uses TRBV27 and TRBJ1-3, with D perhaps TRBD1 (5 bases). CDR1 is MNHEY and CDR2 is SMNVEV in the germline V gene (reference sequence). V was trimmed by 7 bases and J by 4 bases, leaving 8 bases between them. The CDR3 spans 12 residues. The chain's CDR3 is CASTNRGNTIYF. The CDR3 bases are TGTGCCAGCACTAACAGGGGAAACACCATATATTTT.

This chain joins TRBV11-2 and TRBJ2-3; 7 bases align to TRBD2. The CDR3 is made up of 14 amino acids. CDR1 is SGHAT and CDR2 is FQNNGV in the germline V gene. Trimming at V came to 3 bases and at J to 3 bases, leaving 3 bases not matched to a gene. In DNA form, the CDR3 reads TGTGCCAGCAGCTTTTCTAGCGGAACAGATACGCAGTATTTT. Amino acids: CASSFSSGTDTQYF. Combining the CDR3 with reference TRBV11-2 and TRBJ2-3 gives the whole variable domain EAGVAQSPRYKIIEKRQSVAFWCNPISGHATLYWYQQILGQGPKLLIQFQNNGVVDDSQLPKDRFSAERLKGVDSTLKIQPAKLEDSAVYLCASSFSSGTDTQYFGPGTRLTVL.

The genes are TRBV5-6 and TRBJ2-7; 7 nucleotides line up with TRBD2. CDR3 length: 14 residues. After removal of 3 bases from V and 2 bases from J, the junction contained 5 bases not matched to a gene. Germline V gene sequence: CDR1 SGHDT, CDR2 YYEEEE. The CDR3 here is CASSYTSAPYEQYF. The CDR3 DNA is TGTGCCAGCAGCTATACTAGCGCTCCCTACGAGCAGTACTTC.

The chain has TRBV5-1 and TRBJ1-3; D gene uncertain. There are 15 residues in the CDR3. Trimming removed 1 base from V and 0 bases from J, with 8 bases in between. Germline V gene lookup returns CDR1 SGHRS and CDR2 YFSETQ. The CDR3 coding sequence is TGCGCCAGCAGCTTGAACTCCTACTCTGGAAACACCATATATTTT. Protein product: CASSLNSYSGNTIYF.

This rearrangement joins TRBV7-2 to TRBJ2-1; TRBD2 might be the D (5 bases). This CDR3 region has 13 residues. The V end was cut by 4 bases, the J end by 7 bases, with 11 bases between. Per the germline V gene, CDR1 is SGHTA and CDR2 is FQGNSA. The CDR3 loop is CASSSDWDNEQFF. The CDR3 DNA sequence: TGTGCCAGCAGCTCGGACTGGGATAATGAGCAGTTCTTC.

The chain uses TRBV5-1 and TRBJ1-2; D is possibly TRBD1 (6 bases). This CDR3 contains 17 residues. CDR1 and CDR2 (germline): SGHRS, YFSETQ. With 0 bases removed from V and 4 bases from J, the gap between germline ends came to 19 bases. The CDR3 DNA is TGCGCCAGCAGCTTGGAGGGGACACCCCAAAAAGCCTATGGCTACACCTTC. This translates into CASSLEGTPQKAYGYTF. The complete variable domain, with remaining parts taken from reference TRBV5-1 and TRBJ1-2, reads KAGVTQTPRYLIKTRGQQVTLSCSPISGHRSVSWYQQTPGQGLQFLFEYFSETQRNKGNFPGRFSGRQFSNSRSEMNVSTLELGDSALYLCASSLEGTPQKAYGYTFGSGTRLTVV.

The V and J genes are TRBV7-3 and TRBJ1-1; 8 bases align to TRBD1. Germline V gives CDR1 SGHTA, CDR2 FQGTGA. This CDR3 spans 17 amino acids. V lost 2 bases, J lost 1 base, and 9 bases stayed unmatched. The CDR3 DNA follows: TGTGCCAGCAGCTTAGATCGGTTGGGACAGGAGAACACTGAAGCTTTCTTT. This encodes CASSLDRLGQENTEAFF.

V usage is TRBV4-1 and J usage is TRBJ2-1; 10 positions agree with TRBD2. V lost 4 bases, J lost 3 bases, and 3 bases stayed unmatched. Germline V CDR1 and CDR2: MGHRA, YSYEKL. This CDR3 is 15 amino acids long. In DNA form, the CDR3 reads TGCGCCAGCAGCCCTAGCGGGGGTAACTACAATGAGCAGTTCTTC. Translation: CASSPSGGNYNEQFF.

As to this clone: Other DNA sequences within the sample encode an identical CDR3. This chain connects TRBV7-9 to TRBJ2-7, with D possibly matching TRBD2 (6 bases). This CDR3 has 13 residues. Germline values: CDR1 SEHNR, CDR2 FQNEAQ (reference sequence). Trimming pared 2 bases from V and 4 bases from J, leaving 9 bases between. The CDR3 DNA reads as TGTGCCAGCAGCTTATCTGGAGGGTACGAGCAGTACTTC. Translating gives CASSLSGGYEQYF.

V is TRBV5-4 and J is TRBJ2-3; 7 bases are a match to TRBD2. Germline assignment: CDR1 SGHNT and CDR2 YYREEE (reference sequence). There are 15 residues in the CDR3. V dropped 2 bases and J dropped 2; count of bases not matched to a gene: 5. The CDR3 loop is CASSFMGGDTDTQYF. CDR3 coding DNA: TGTGCCAGCAGCTTTATGGGAGGGGACACAGATACGCAGTATTTT.

V usage is TRBV6-1 and J usage is TRBJ1-2; D remains unclear. Trimming pared 7 bases from V and 3 bases from J, leaving 12 bases between. The germline gives CDR1 MNHNS, CDR2 SASEGT. This CDR3 has 13 amino acids. CDR3 region: CASTPGVYYGYTF. The CDR3, as DNA: TGTGCCAGCACTCCCGGGGTATACTATGGCTACACCTTC.

The chain uses TRBV29-1 and TRBJ1-3; the D gene is possibly TRBD1 (5 bases). Germline V CDR1 and CDR2: SQVTM, ANQGSEA. Trimming removed 3 bases from V and 2 bases from J, with 8 bases in between. The CDR3 loop spans 13 amino acids. The CDR3 bases are TGCAGCGTTGATGCGGGGCCTGGAAACACCATATATTTT. Encoded protein: CSVDAGPGNTIYF.

J is TRBJ1-5 and V is TRBV27; D unclear. Between the trimmed V and J ends, which lost 2 bases and 5 bases, there was a span of 7 bases. This CDR3 is built from 13 residues. The germline CDR1 and CDR2 sequences are MNHEY and SMNVEV (reference sequence). CDR3: CASSLAEHQPQHF. The CDR3 DNA reads TGTGCCAGCAGTTTAGCGGAGCATCAGCCCCAGCATTTT.

The chain employs TRBV7-9 and TRBJ2-7, with 10 bases fitting TRBD1. In germline, CDR1 is SEHNR, CDR2 FQNEAQ (reference sequence). V was pared by 4 bases and J by 1 base, with 4 bases of the junction left unmatched. CDR3 size: 15 residues. The DNA for the CDR3 is TGTGCCAGCAGCTCGACAGGGGGCGCGTCCTACGAGCAGTACTTC. It yields the protein CASSSTGGASYEQYF.

The J gene is TRBJ1-1, the V gene TRBV19, with TRBD1 identical over 9 bases. Germline CDR1 and CDR2: LNHDA and SQIVND (reference sequence). The ends lost 7 bases at V and 0 bases at J; junction bases unmatched: 18. The CDR3 runs 19 residues. This chain's CDR3 is CASNPLNRGRRGLNTEAFF. The CDR3 DNA is TGTGCCAGTAACCCACTAAACAGGGGGCGCCGGGGACTGAACACTGAAGCTTTCTTT.

V is TRBV25-1 and J is TRBJ2-5, with TRBD1 as a possible D gene (6 bases). This CDR3 has 16 amino acids. Trimming cost V 4 bases and J 4 bases, with 19 bases left between them. The germline V gene encodes CDR1 MGHDK and CDR2 SYGVNS. The CDR3, as DNA: TGTGCCAGCAGTGGTAGGGACAATTACCTAGTAGAGACCCAGTACTTC. Its protein product is CASSGRDNYLVETQYF.

The chain couples TRBV5-4 to TRBJ2-7; D perhaps matches TRBD2 (5 bases). The CDR3 contains 14 residues. Trimming removed 4 bases from V and 2 bases from J, with 13 bases in between. Germline V CDR1 and CDR2: SGHNT, YYREEE (reference sequence). CDR3 DNA: TGTGCCAGCAGCCTAAGCGGCTACCCCTACGAGCAGTACTTC. This gives the protein CASSLSGYPYEQYF.

CDR3 amino acids: CASSSTSGTYEQYF. In nucleotides, the CDR3 is TGCGCCAGCAGCTCGACTAGCGGGACCTACGAGCAGTACTTC. The chain links TRBV5-1 to TRBJ2-5, with TRBD2 matching over 11 bases. The better agreement between TRBJ2-7 and the DNA end casts doubt on the J call. The CDR3 length is 14 residues. CDR1 and CDR2 from the germline V gene are SGHRS and YFSETQ.

In DNA form, the CDR3 reads TGTGCCAGTAGACGGGACAGGAGAACGGGGGAAGCTTTCTTT. Amino acid sequence: CASRRDRRTGEAFF. The V and J genes are TRBV19 and TRBJ1-1; TRBD1 agrees at 8 bases. Trimming cost V 6 bases and J 8 bases; bases outside gene matches: 11. The CDR3 length is 14 residues. The germline gives CDR1 LNHDA, CDR2 SQIVND (reference sequence).

CDR3 coding DNA: TGTGCCAGCAGCTTGGCCCAGGGCCTCAGCACAGATACGCAGTATTTT. This codes for CASSLAQGLSTDTQYF. V and J are TRBV5-4 and TRBJ2-3; a possible D gene is TRBD1 (5 bases). This CDR3 has 16 residues. The germline CDR1 and CDR2 sequences are SGHNT and YYREEE (reference sequence). With 0 bases removed from V and 0 bases from J, the gap between germline ends came to 11 bases.

The chain links TRBV7-8 to TRBJ1-2, with D tentatively TRBD1 (5 bases). The CDR3 runs 15 residues. The V gene lost 5 bases and the J gene lost 6 bases, with 19 bases spanning the gap. The germline V gene encodes CDR1 SGHVS and CDR2 FQNEAQ. The DNA of the CDR3 is TGTGCCAGCAGCAGTGGGAGGGGCGGAGGGAATGGCTACACCTTC. This codes for CASSSGRGGGNGYTF.

With respect to this clone: One junction end does not reproduce the germline sequence, and a read error may be involved. This sample includes further DNA sequences coding for the same CDR3. V gene TRBV6-1 combines with J gene TRBJ2-5, with D tentatively TRBD1 (6 bases). The V gene's germline CDR1 is MNHNS and CDR2 SASEGT. CDR3 size: 12 residues. In DNA form, the CDR3 reads TGTGCCAGCTGGGGCAGGGGCGAGACTCAGTACTTC. It translates to CASWGRGETQYF.

The J gene is TRBJ2-3, the V gene TRBV9; D gene uncertain. CDR3 length: 14 amino acids. Germline assignment: CDR1 SGDLS and CDR2 YYNGEE. With 4 bases removed from V and 4 bases from J, the gap between germline ends came to 13 bases. The DNA for the CDR3 is TGTGCCAGCAGCCCCCGTCCTCCTCCAGATACGCAGTATTTT. It specifies CASSPRPPPDTQYF. Drawing the rest from reference TRBV9 and TRBJ2-3, the complete variable domain is DSGVTQTPKHLITATGQRVTLRCSPRSGDLSVYWYQQSLDQGLQFLIQYYNGEERAKGNILERFSAQQFPDLHSELNLSSLELGDSALYFCASSPRPPPDTQYFGPGTRLTVL.

The chain employs TRBV6-5 and TRBJ1-3, with D maybe TRBD1 (5 bases). Germline lookup yields CDR1 MNHEY and CDR2 SVGAGI. Trimming took 5 bases from V and 2 from J, leaving 7 bases between them. This CDR3 comprises 13 residues. In DNA form, the CDR3 reads TGTGCCAGCAGTGACAGAACTGGAAACACCATATATTTT. Amino acids: CASSDRTGNTIYF.

J is TRBJ1-4 and V is TRBV11-2; D not resolved. V gave up 5 bases and J gave up 5 bases, with 12 bases separating them. The length of the CDR3 is 14 residues. In germline, CDR1 is SGHAT, CDR2 FQNNGV. In DNA, the CDR3 is TGTGCCAGCAGCCCGAGGACTGGGAATGAAAAACTGTTTTTT. As protein: CASSPRTGNEKLFF.

V and J are TRBV29-1 and TRBJ1-2; 7 nucleotides match TRBD1. This CDR3 has 14 amino acids. CDR1 is SQVTM, CDR2 ANQGSEA, per germline. CDR3 nucleotides: TGCAGTACGCAAGGGACAGCGATTAACTATGGCTACACCTTC. Encoded protein: CSTQGTAINYGYTF.

This sequence joins TRBV2 and TRBJ2-3, with 11 bases identical to TRBD1. Germline assignment: CDR1 SNHLY and CDR2 FYNNEI. After removal of 8 bases from V and 3 bases from J, the junction contained 4 bases not matched to a gene. This CDR3 has 14 residues. The CDR3 DNA reads TGTGCCAGCGGGGGGACAGGGGGAACAGATACGCAGTATTTT. As protein: CASGGTGGTDTQYF.

This clone was counted a single time. The rearrangement joins TRBV29-1 to TRBJ2-1; tentatively, D is TRBD2 (5 bases). The CDR3 extends over 12 amino acids. V lost 8 bases, J lost 9 bases, and 17 bases lay in between. Germline CDR1 is SQVTM and CDR2 is ANQGSEA. The CDR3 nucleotides are TGCAGCTCCTCTAAACTACGGGGTGAGCAGTTCTTC. This sequence encodes CSSSKLRGEQFF.